Each of the 18 T cell receptor beta chains below was sequenced from the same sample in a study of CXCR3 chemokines and chemotherapy response in bladder cancer. From the PCR reads, TCRdb called clonotypes with MiXCR, one entry per CDR3 protein. The sample holds 8,000 to 10,000 distinct CDR3 sequences; about 21% are singletons and the top ten take 8.5% to 9%. Collection took place from a patient whose treatment included neoadjuvant chemotherapy. The receptors were sampled from a human donor with bladder cancer that did not respond to neoadjuvant chemotherapy.

Turning to this clonotype: A read error likely explains this, since a far larger clone differs by one base. The chain has TRBV10-3 and TRBJ1-6, with 7 nucleotides matching TRBD1. The CDR3 runs 14 residues. The V gene end was trimmed by 5 bases and the J gene end by 6 bases; junction bases not matched to a gene: 4. CDR1 and CDR2 from the germline V gene are ENHRY and SYGVKD. In DNA form, the CDR3 reads TGTGCCATCAGTTACCGGGACAGTAATTCACCCCTCCACTTT. Translating gives CAISYRDSNSPLHF.

Regarding this clonotype: A far larger clone is just one base off, so this is likely a read error. This chain connects TRBV10-3 to TRBJ2-1; D is ambiguous. This CDR3 has 14 residues. V lost 10 bases to trimming and J lost 6 bases, with 19 bases between them. Germline CDR1 ENHRY, CDR2 SYGVKD. CDR3 DNA sequence: TGTGCCAGGAGTTACTTCAGTGACGGCAATGAGCAGTTCTTC. It encodes CARSYFSDGNEQFF.

This clonotype was seen ten or more times. This chain connects TRBV10-3 to TRBJ2-5, with 10 bases that match TRBD2. Germline CDR1 ENHRY, CDR2 SYGVKD. This CDR3 spans 13 amino acids. With 4 bases clipped from V and 4 bases from J, the junction kept 0 bases outside the gene matches. In DNA form, the CDR3 reads TGTGCCATCAGTGGGACTAGCGGAGAGACCCAGTACTTC. Translating it yields CAISGTSGETQYF.

By proportion, this clonotype is medium-sized. The chain joins TRBV27 to TRBJ2-3, with D possibly matching TRBD1 (6 bases). The CDR3 sequence is 16 residues long. Trimming took off 6 bases at V and 5 bases at J, with 21 bases between the two ends. The germline CDR1 and CDR2 sequences are MNHEY and SMNVEV (reference sequence). In DNA, the CDR3 is TGTGCCAGCAGGGCCGGGACACGACTCTTCCAAGATACGCAGTATTTT. Protein product: CASRAGTRLFQDTQYF.

This clonotype was seen repeatedly, ten times or more. The V gene is TRBV11-1, the J gene TRBJ2-2, with D perhaps TRBD1 (6 bases). The ends were cut back, 5 bases at V and 4 bases at J, with 14 bases in the middle. Germline CDR1 SGHAT, CDR2 FQDESV (reference sequence). The CDR3 is 15 residues long. CDR3 amino acids: CASSNTGRGTGELFF. The CDR3, as DNA: TGTGCCAGCAGCAATACAGGGCGCGGCACCGGGGAGCTGTTTTTT.

This clonotype is medium-sized within its sample. The V and J genes are TRBV19 and TRBJ1-1; TRBD1 is a possible D gene (6 bases). Trimming stripped 6 bases from V and 2 bases from J, with 16 bases between. Germline-derived CDR1 and CDR2 are LNHDA and SQIVND (reference sequence). The CDR3 runs to 15 residues. The CDR3 DNA reads TGTGCCAGTAGCAATACAGGGACCATTAACACTGAAGCTTTCTTT. Encoded protein: CASSNTGTINTEAFF.

Concerning this clonotype: The likely explanation is a read error, given a far larger clone one base away. The chain has TRBV13 and TRBJ2-2; D remains unclear. Looked up from germline, CDR1 is PRHDT and CDR2 is FYEKMQ (reference sequence). V was cut by 5 bases and J by 8 bases, with 9 bases left in between. CDR3 length equals 12 residues. Written as DNA, the CDR3 is TGTGCCAGCAGCACCCGGACGGGGGAGCTGTTTTTT. Translated: CASSTRTGELFF.

In its sample, this clonotype was seen many times. CDR3 coding DNA: TGTGCCAGCAGCTCCAGACAGGGGGCTTTCTTT. It codes for CASSSRQGAFF. The V call is TRBV7-9, the J call TRBJ1-1; the match to TRBD1 covers 8 bases. Per germline, CDR1 SEHNR and CDR2 FQNEAQ (reference sequence). This CDR3 spans 11 amino acids. The junction had 3 bases not matched to a gene; V was cut back by 4 bases and J by 11 bases.

This clonotype is medium-sized (0.01 to 0.1%) in the sample. The V call is TRBV6-1, the J call TRBJ1-5; no firm D call. The CDR3 sequence is 15 residues long. Germline CDR1 MNHNS, CDR2 SASEGT. Trimming left V 3 bases short and J 2 bases short, with 11 bases between. Here the CDR3 DNA reads TGTGCCAGCAGTGAGGCAGCCTTTGGCAATCAGCCCCAGCATTTT. As protein: CASSEAAFGNQPQHF.

This clonotype is termed medium-sized. Here the CDR3 DNA reads TGTGCCAGCAGTTTATATGGAGAGGAGCAAGTGGCAGATACGCAGTATTTT. It specifies CASSLYGEEQVADTQYF. The genes are TRBV27 and TRBJ2-3; D is unclear. There are 17 residues in the CDR3. V was shortened by 1 base and J by 4 bases, with 18 bases between the two germline ends. Germline CDR1 is MNHEY and CDR2 is SMNVEV (reference sequence).

This clonotype was counted a few times. The gene calls are TRBV2 and TRBJ1-5; D gene unclear. Germline CDR1 reads SNHLY; CDR2 reads FYNNEI. This CDR3 region has 13 residues. V lost 3 bases to trimming and J lost 2 bases, with 5 bases between them. In nucleotides, the CDR3 is TGTGCCAGCAGTGAGGGAGGCAATCAGCCCCAGCATTTT. Protein sequence: CASSEGGNQPQHF.

Worth noting for this clonotype: Given a far larger clone just one base away, this is likely a sequencing read error. The chain links TRBV6-2 or TRBV6-3 to TRBJ1-2; D remains unclear. V was pared by 6 bases and J by 7 bases, with 15 bases between. The CDR3 has 13 residues. Per germline, CDR1 MNHEY and CDR2 SVGEGT. The CDR3, as DNA: TGTGCCAGCAGACCAGGTGCGGGGTTTGGCTACACCTTC. Translation gives CASRPGAGFGYTF.

This clonotype ranks as medium-sized. The rearrangement uses TRBV19 and TRBJ2-5; 11 nucleotides agree with TRBD2. The V gene's germline CDR1 is LNHDA and CDR2 SQIVND (reference sequence). Germline trimming cut 4 bases from V and 5 bases from J; bases unmatched to any gene: 3. The CDR3 covers 14 residues. CDR3 amino acids: CASSNSGGGETQYF. As DNA, the CDR3 is TGTGCCAGTAGTAATAGCGGGGGGGGGGAGACCCAGTACTTC.

This clonotype is termed medium-sized. The rearrangement links TRBV6-2 or TRBV6-3 to TRBJ2-2; a possible D gene is TRBD1 (6 bases). V was trimmed by 0 bases and J by 0 bases, leaving 17 bases between them. Germline CDR1 MNHEY, CDR2 SVGEGT. This CDR3 has 19 residues. The CDR3, as DNA: TGTGCCAGCAGTTACTCGATAGTCAGGGGCTTCGCGAACACCGGGGAGCTGTTTTTT. Its translation is CASSYSIVRGFANTGELFF.

This clonotype was seen repeatedly, ten times or more. V gene TRBV12-3 or TRBV12-4 combines with J gene TRBJ1-5; D ambiguous. V was trimmed by 0 bases and J by 6 bases, leaving 12 bases between them. The CDR3 loop spans 15 amino acids. DNA for the CDR3: TGTGCCAGCAGTTTAGCCGGCAGAGGCGGTCAGCCCCAGCATTTT. Protein sequence: CASSLAGRGGQPQHF.

This clonotype was detected ten times or more. The V call is TRBV19, the J call TRBJ2-7, with 7 nucleotides matching TRBD2. The CDR3 spans 13 residues. In germline, CDR1 is LNHDA, CDR2 SQIVND (reference sequence). V was clipped by 5 bases and J by 6 bases; unmatched bases: 7. The CDR3 is CASSDPAGSEQYF. CDR3 sequence (DNA): TGTGCCAGTAGTGACCCAGCGGGGAGCGAGCAGTACTTC.

The chain combines TRBV6-1 with TRBJ2-5; D remains ambiguous. The CDR3 runs 11 residues. Trimming took 8 bases from V and 2 from J, leaving 6 bases between them. The germline gives CDR1 MNHNS, CDR2 SASEGT. Here the CDR3 DNA reads TGTGCCAGCGAGGTACAAGAGACCCAGTACTTC. Protein: CASEVQETQYF.

This clonotype was detected many times. V is TRBV5-6 and J is TRBJ2-1, with TRBD1 identical over 11 bases. Germline assignment: CDR1 SGHDT and CDR2 YYEEEE. The J segment lost 10 bases and the V segment lost 4 bases, leaving 13 bases of the junction unmatched. The CDR3 covers 16 residues. Written as DNA, the CDR3 is TGTGCCAGCAGCCCAAAACCGGGACAGGGGGTGTGGGAGCAGTTCTTC. Translated, it gives CASSPKPGQGVWEQFF.